The rows below give T cell receptor beta chains drawn from one sample of a study of T cells in Graves' hyperthyroidism and ophthalmopathy. TCRdb re-called the multiplex PCR reads with MiXCR, one entry per CDR3 protein. Among roughly 740,000 distinct CDR3 sequences listed, 15% to 20% were seen once. What was sequenced was blood. The receptors originated from a man between 18 and 29 years old with Graves' hyperthyroidism. CDR3s include the opening cysteine and the closing phenylalanine or tryptophan. Fields, in order: J gene, V gene, D gene, clone size, CDR3 DNA, CDR3 protein. The D gene is left open where the match is weak. Rows give clone size only sometimes, using once, few, many, or a class for an expanded clone.

j_gene: TRBJ2-3; v_gene: TRBV2; d_gene: TRBD1; abundance: NA; CDR3nt: TGTGCCAGCAGCTTGGACAGGGACGATACGCAGTATTTT; CDR3aa: CASSLDRDDTQYF
j_gene: TRBJ2-7; v_gene: TRBV6-1; d_gene: TRBD1; abundance: many; CDR3nt: TGTGCCAGCAGTACCCAGGGGGCCACCTACGAGCAGTACTTC; CDR3aa: CASSTQGATYEQYF
j_gene: TRBJ1-1; v_gene: TRBV18; d_gene: TRBD1; abundance: many; CDR3nt: TGTGCCAGCTCCCGTGGGGACAGGGGAACTGAAGCTTTCTTT; CDR3aa: CASSRGDRGTEAFF
j_gene: TRBJ2-5; v_gene: TRBV20-1; d_gene: TRBD1; abundance: few; CDR3nt: TGCAGTGCTAGAGATAGGGGACAGCAAGAGACCCAGTACTTC; CDR3aa: CSARDRGQQETQYF
j_gene: TRBJ2-1; v_gene: TRBV20-1; d_gene: TRBD2; abundance: NA; CDR3nt: TGCAGTGCCAGGCGGACTAGCGGGACGTACAATGAGCAGTTCTTC; CDR3aa: CSARRTSGTYNEQFF
j_gene: TRBJ2-2; v_gene: TRBV12-3/TRBV12-4; d_gene: NA; abundance: few; CDR3nt: TGTGCCAGCAGATGGGGGGCAGGGGAAACCGGGGAGCTGTTTTTT; CDR3aa: CASRWGAGETGELFF
j_gene: TRBJ2-1; v_gene: TRBV20-1; d_gene: TRBD2; abundance: NA; CDR3nt: TGCAGTGCTGCCACCGGGACTAGCGGAGTTCACAATGAGCAGTTCTTC; CDR3aa: CSAATGTSGVHNEQFF
j_gene: TRBJ2-7; v_gene: TRBV11-3; d_gene: NA; abundance: many; CDR3nt: TGTGCCAGCAGCGGTCGCGCCTTCTCCTTCTACGAGCAGTACTTC; CDR3aa: CASSGRAFSFYEQYF
j_gene: TRBJ2-7; v_gene: TRBV15; d_gene: TRBD2; abundance: NA; CDR3nt: TGTGCCACCAGCCAGATTGGGGCTAGCGGGACATACGAGCAGTACTTC; CDR3aa: CATSQIGASGTYEQYF
j_gene: TRBJ2-3; v_gene: TRBV29-1; d_gene: TRBD2; abundance: NA; CDR3nt: TGCAGCGTTGCCGGGACTAGCGGGAGATCAGATACGCAGTATTTT; CDR3aa: CSVAGTSGRSDTQYF
j_gene: TRBJ1-6; v_gene: TRBV20-1; d_gene: TRBD1; abundance: many; CDR3nt: TGCAGTGCCCTAAGGACAGGGGGCTATTCACCCCTCCACTTT; CDR3aa: CSALRTGGYSPLHF
j_gene: TRBJ2-5; v_gene: TRBV10-3; d_gene: TRBD1; abundance: NA; CDR3nt: TGTGCCATCAGAGGGGACAGGAACGGCGAGACCCAGTACTTC; CDR3aa: CAIRGDRNGETQYF
j_gene: TRBJ2-5; v_gene: TRBV27; d_gene: NA; abundance: many; CDR3nt: TGTGCCAGCAGTTCAACAGGCCTCCACCAAGAGACCCAGTACTTC; CDR3aa: CASSSTGLHQETQYF
j_gene: TRBJ2-2; v_gene: TRBV7-2; d_gene: NA; abundance: few; CDR3nt: TGTGCCAGCAGCCTATTTTCCCCGCCTAACACCGGGGAGCTGTTTTTT; CDR3aa: CASSLFSPPNTGELFF
j_gene: TRBJ2-1; v_gene: TRBV7-3; d_gene: NA; abundance: many; CDR3nt: TGTGCCAGCAGCCCGACCCCTGAGGGCGATGAGCAGTTCTTC; CDR3aa: CASSPTPEGDEQFF
j_gene: TRBJ1-1; v_gene: TRBV12-3/TRBV12-4; d_gene: TRBD1; abundance: many; CDR3nt: TGTGCCAGCCGGGGGGCAGGGGGGAACACTGAAGCTTTCTTT; CDR3aa: CASRGAGGNTEAFF
j_gene: TRBJ2-7; v_gene: TRBV3-1; d_gene: NA; abundance: NA; CDR3nt: TGTGCCAGCAGCCAGCCACTAGCTCTCAACTCCTACGAGCAGTACTTC; CDR3aa: CASSQPLALNSYEQYF
j_gene: TRBJ1-1; v_gene: TRBV15; d_gene: NA; abundance: NA; CDR3nt: TGTGCCACCAGCGACTTGCGGTGGCAGCTCAAGGAAGCTTTCTTT; CDR3aa: CATSDLRWQLKEAFF
j_gene: TRBJ1-6; v_gene: TRBV28; d_gene: NA; abundance: few; CDR3nt: TGTGCCAGCAGTTCACAGGGCCTCAATTCACCCCTCCACTTT; CDR3aa: CASSSQGLNSPLHF
j_gene: TRBJ2-7; v_gene: TRBV28; d_gene: NA; abundance: many; CDR3nt: TGTGCCAGCATCAGTGCCTACGAGCAGTACTTC; CDR3aa: CASISAYEQYF
j_gene: TRBJ2-7; v_gene: TRBV12-3/TRBV12-4; d_gene: NA; abundance: many; CDR3nt: TGTGCCAGCAGTTTAGACAGTAGCTCCTACGAGCAGTACTTC; CDR3aa: CASSLDSSSYEQYF
j_gene: TRBJ1-5; v_gene: TRBV12-5; d_gene: TRBD1; abundance: many; CDR3nt: TGTGCTAGTGGTTGGGACGTCGGGACAGGTGGGAATCAGCCCCAGCATTTT; CDR3aa: CASGWDVGTGGNQPQHF
j_gene: TRBJ2-2; v_gene: TRBV7-3; d_gene: NA; abundance: NA; CDR3nt: TGTGCCAGCAGCTTAAGGGACGGGGGCGTCGGGGAGCTGTTTTTT; CDR3aa: CASSLRDGGVGELFF
j_gene: TRBJ2-3; v_gene: TRBV19; d_gene: NA; abundance: many; CDR3nt: TGTGCCAGTAGTATGGAAGCGGCCACAGATACGCAGTATTTT; CDR3aa: CASSMEAATDTQYF
j_gene: TRBJ2-7; v_gene: TRBV19; d_gene: TRBD1; abundance: NA; CDR3nt: TGTGCCAGTAGTCCCCAACAGGGGGCCTACTACGAGCAGTACTTC; CDR3aa: CASSPQQGAYYEQYF
j_gene: TRBJ2-7; v_gene: TRBV7-9; d_gene: TRBD2; abundance: NA; CDR3nt: TGTGCCAGCAACTCGAGCCTTCCGACTAGCGGAAACTACGAGCAGTACTTC; CDR3aa: CASNSSLPTSGNYEQYF
j_gene: TRBJ1-5; v_gene: TRBV19; d_gene: NA; abundance: NA; CDR3nt: TGTGCCAGTAGTATGTCGCGGTATAGCAATCAGCCCCAGCATTTT; CDR3aa: CASSMSRYSNQPQHF
j_gene: TRBJ2-7; v_gene: TRBV20-1; d_gene: TRBD2; abundance: few; CDR3nt: TGCAGTGCTAGGGTTCCAGCGGGAATGGGAAGTAACGAGCAGTACTTC; CDR3aa: CSARVPAGMGSNEQYF
j_gene: TRBJ1-2; v_gene: TRBV20-1; d_gene: NA; abundance: NA; CDR3nt: TGCAGTGCTAGAGGAGAGGGGAAGAACTATGGCTACACCTTC; CDR3aa: CSARGEGKNYGYTF
j_gene: TRBJ2-1; v_gene: TRBV7-3; d_gene: NA; abundance: many; CDR3nt: TGTGCCAGCAGCTTAAAGCACGGGCTAGCACACAATGAGCAGTTCTTC; CDR3aa: CASSLKHGLAHNEQFF
j_gene: TRBJ1-1; v_gene: TRBV5-6; d_gene: NA; abundance: NA; CDR3nt: TGTGCCAGCAGCCCGGGACGGAACACTGGAGCTTTCTTT; CDR3aa: CASSPGRNTGAFF
j_gene: TRBJ2-7; v_gene: TRBV28; d_gene: NA; abundance: many; CDR3nt: TGTGCCAGCAGTTCCCCCACCTCCTACGAGCAGTACTTC; CDR3aa: CASSSPTSYEQYF
j_gene: TRBJ2-7; v_gene: TRBV11-1; d_gene: TRBD1; abundance: few; CDR3nt: TGTGCCAGCAGCTTACGACAGGGGTTGGACGAGCAGTACTTC; CDR3aa: CASSLRQGLDEQYF
j_gene: TRBJ2-2; v_gene: TRBV19; d_gene: NA; abundance: few; CDR3nt: TGTGCCAGTAGTCCCCGACAGATCTCGAACACCGGGGAGCTGTTTTTT; CDR3aa: CASSPRQISNTGELFF
j_gene: TRBJ2-1; v_gene: TRBV7-9; d_gene: TRBD2; abundance: NA; CDR3nt: TGTGCCAGCAGCTTAACTGGCGGGGGCTCCTACAATGAGCAGTTCTTC; CDR3aa: CASSLTGGGSYNEQFF
j_gene: TRBJ1-6; v_gene: TRBV20-1; d_gene: NA; abundance: few; CDR3nt: TGCAGTGCTAGAGACCGGACTGGGCATAATTCACCCCTCCACTTT; CDR3aa: CSARDRTGHNSPLHF
j_gene: TRBJ2-3; v_gene: TRBV2; d_gene: TRBD2; abundance: many; CDR3nt: TGTGCCAGCAAAGGGACTAGCACCGCAGATACGCAGTATTTT; CDR3aa: CASKGTSTADTQYF
j_gene: TRBJ1-1; v_gene: TRBV6-2/TRBV6-3; d_gene: NA; abundance: NA; CDR3nt: TGTGCCAGCACTTGGCCCGGAGCTAACACTGAAGCTTTCTTT; CDR3aa: CASTWPGANTEAFF
j_gene: TRBJ2-7; v_gene: TRBV27; d_gene: TRBD2; abundance: many; CDR3nt: TGTGCCAGCAGTTTATCGACCGGGCTAGCGGTCTACGAGCAGTACTTC; CDR3aa: CASSLSTGLAVYEQYF
j_gene: TRBJ1-4; v_gene: TRBV3-1; d_gene: NA; abundance: few; CDR3nt: TGTGCCAGCAGCCGCCAGACAACTAATGAAAAACTGTTTTTT; CDR3aa: CASSRQTTNEKLFF
j_gene: TRBJ2-7; v_gene: TRBV29-1; d_gene: TRBD2; abundance: many; CDR3nt: TGCAGCGTTCGAAAGGCGGGAGCAAACGAGCAGTACTTC; CDR3aa: CSVRKAGANEQYF
j_gene: TRBJ2-6; v_gene: TRBV19; d_gene: TRBD1; abundance: NA; CDR3nt: TGTGCCAGTAGCCCCGGGTGGGTCGGGACAGTTTCTTTCGGGGCCAACGTCCTGACTTTC; CDR3aa: CASSPGWVGTVSFGANVLTF
j_gene: TRBJ2-1; v_gene: TRBV20-1; d_gene: TRBD2; abundance: many; CDR3nt: TGCAGTGCTAGAGGGTCTAGCGGCAACTCCTACAATGAGCAGTTCTTC; CDR3aa: CSARGSSGNSYNEQFF
j_gene: TRBJ1-1; v_gene: TRBV10-2; d_gene: TRBD1; abundance: few; CDR3nt: TGCGCCAGCAATAGGGGGCTGGACACTGAAGCTTTCTTT; CDR3aa: CASNRGLDTEAFF
j_gene: TRBJ2-5; v_gene: TRBV5-1; d_gene: NA; abundance: NA; CDR3nt: TGCGCCAGCAGCAGGGACGCCCGGGGGTACCAAGAGACCCAGTACTTC; CDR3aa: CASSRDARGYQETQYF
j_gene: TRBJ2-3; v_gene: TRBV6-5; d_gene: TRBD2; abundance: many; CDR3nt: TGTGCCAGCAGTTACCGGGAGGGCGTAGATACGCAGTATTTT; CDR3aa: CASSYREGVDTQYF
j_gene: TRBJ2-5; v_gene: TRBV27; d_gene: NA; abundance: many; CDR3nt: TGTGCCAGCAGATCCGACACCTACAGTGGAGAGACCCAGTACTTC; CDR3aa: CASRSDTYSGETQYF